Included here is one TCR beta chain sequence, with context. Its antigen is still unknown. The data stem from a study of Ad26.COV2.S vaccination and SARS-CoV-2 variants. About the research overall: Donor allocation was to the COV1001 Ad26.COV2.S trial arm. Ad26.COV2.S given intramuscularly, once or twice 56 days apart. General study results and limits: Those who received the vaccine showed greater spike-specific TCR breadth than those given placebo.

The CDR3 loop spans 14 amino acids. Germline V gene sequence: CDR1 LNHNV, CDR2 YYDKDF (reference sequence). Unmatched junction bases numbered 7, after V lost 5 bases and J lost 4 bases. Treatment meaning: around 19 received Ad26.COV2.S at low or high dose, single or two shots; several received placebo; per-sample allocation not given. Following the first vaccine or placebo injection, samples were taken on day 63. Produced via immunoSEQ multiplex PCR; TCRdb's table is partial and in-frame only. Counted here are some 370,000 clones, 83% occurring once; the ten biggest clones make up 7% to 9.5%. The specimen comprised peripheral blood, sampled in a trial of Ad26.COV2.S vaccine versus placebo. J is TRBJ1-2 and V is TRBV15, with TRBD1 identical over 7 bases. The TCR originated in a person aged 18-65 years who received the Ad26.COV2.S COVID-19 vaccine or a placebo. CDR3 region: CATSRPTGSYGYTF. CDR3 DNA: TGTGCCACCAGCCGACCGACAGGGAGCTATGGCTACACCTTC.